Listed below are T cell receptor beta chains from one sample, sequenced in a study of human T cells and chemical hapten exposure. Via MiXCR, TCRdb re-called the RACE reads, giving one row per CDR3 protein. The table shows under 85,000 distinct CDR3 sequences, with 10% occurring only once. The sequencing used whole blood, collected in connection with sensitization to the hapten diphenylcyclopropenone (DPC). Receptors were obtained from a woman aged 45-65 years with alopecia areata. Some clones in this sample may be carry-over from other donors' samples. The conserved cysteine and the conserved F or W are not part of the CDR3 here. Each record gives: J gene, clone size, V gene, CDR3 protein. Some rows mark clone size as missing; the rest say once, few, many or name a class of expanded clone.

J: TRBJ2-1; size: .; V: TRBV28; CDR3: ASRGGSYNEQF
J: TRBJ2-7; size: few; V: TRBV28; CDR3: ASRATSGGGQY
J: TRBJ1-5; size: .; V: TRBV3-1; CDR3: ASSQASANQPQH
J: TRBJ2-2; size: .; V: TRBV3-1; CDR3: ASSQEQGRPGELF
J: TRBJ2-3; size: few; V: TRBV7-3; CDR3: ASSLKADTQY
J: TRBJ2-1; size: .; V: TRBV7-3; CDR3: ASSFSGTSGNRGEQF
J: TRBJ2-7; size: .; V: TRBV24-1; CDR3: ATSDSGLGPYEQY
J: TRBJ1-4; size: few; V: TRBV20-1; CDR3: SAPTGSNEKLF
J: TRBJ2-7; size: many; V: TRBV7-2; CDR3: ASSLGGQEYYEQY
J: TRBJ1-5; size: .; V: TRBV18; CDR3: ASSPGGKTEPQH
J: TRBJ2-7; size: many; V: TRBV11-2; CDR3: ASSFNGVEQY
J: TRBJ2-7; size: many; V: TRBV7-2; CDR3: ASSRNRVGGWTEQY
J: TRBJ1-5; size: many; V: TRBV19; CDR3: ASSWVGQPQH
J: TRBJ2-1; size: .; V: TRBV7-2; CDR3: ASSPDRVNEQF
J: TRBJ2-3; size: many; V: TRBV10-1; CDR3: ASTLGTSGRLSTDTQY
J: TRBJ2-3; size: .; V: TRBV4-3; CDR3: ASSQEGGRGTDTQY
J: TRBJ2-4; size: many; V: TRBV5-6; CDR3: ASSFTGGIQY
J: TRBJ2-1; size: .; V: TRBV10-3; CDR3: AIRASGGSYNEQF
J: TRBJ2-3; size: many; V: TRBV7-8; CDR3: ASSLAKSILGLWDTQY
J: TRBJ2-4; size: few; V: TRBV3-1; CDR3: ASSTRGSNIQY
J: TRBJ2-1; size: once; V: TRBV7-9; CDR3: ASSGVGELSAYNEQF
J: TRBJ2-1; size: many; V: TRBV6-5; CDR3: ASSKTSGRPSSSYNEQF
J: TRBJ2-3; size: many; V: TRBV19; CDR3: ASSMSFGNTQY
J: TRBJ1-1; size: .; V: TRBV28; CDR3: ASRLSSPGQGVTEAF
J: TRBJ1-5; size: many; V: TRBV19; CDR3: ASSGGPPGPQH
J: TRBJ2-1; size: .; V: TRBV7-2; CDR3: ASSPPLGLAGGYEQF
J: TRBJ1-2; size: .; V: TRBV7-2; CDR3: ASSGGQRGYT
J: TRBJ2-2; size: .; V: TRBV4-1; CDR3: ASSPSTGGRVGTGELF
J: TRBJ1-5; size: many; V: TRBV18; CDR3: ASSLSGVGQPQH
J: TRBJ1-2; size: few; V: TRBV18; CDR3: ASSLDGGAGYGYT
J: TRBJ2-3; size: .; V: TRBV5-1; CDR3: ASTLGSTDTQY
J: TRBJ2-7; size: many; V: TRBV6-2/TRBV6-3; CDR3: ASSSRRASEQY
J: TRBJ2-1; size: .; V: TRBV7-6; CDR3: ASSLESGTGLAANEQF
J: TRBJ1-2; size: few; V: TRBV9; CDR3: ASSVAGQIYGYT
J: TRBJ2-7; size: .; V: TRBV28; CDR3: ASSTSAVHEQY
J: TRBJ2-7; size: few; V: TRBV6-5; CDR3: ASSPGLDYYEQY
J: TRBJ1-4; size: few; V: TRBV7-2; CDR3: ASSLSGTGVGGEKLF
J: TRBJ1-2; size: .; V: TRBV2; CDR3: ASTLGQKTNYGYT
J: TRBJ2-3; size: few; V: TRBV30; CDR3: AWSSNRATDTQY
J: TRBJ2-7; size: few; V: TRBV5-4; CDR3: ASSLSGWYEQY
J: TRBJ1-1; size: many; V: TRBV28; CDR3: ASSPTEQGWASSNTEAF